This is a list of T cell receptor beta chains from one sample in a study of CD8+ T cells in alopecia areata. Generated by immunoSEQ multiplex PCR, the TCRdb table keeps only in-frame clones and is missing some. The sample shows 150,000 to 200,000 clones, 50% to 70% of them seen only once. The specimen comprised CD4+ T cells sorted from blood, sampled at roughly week 49, from a patient treated with tofacitinib. The source of these receptors is a human donor with alopecia areata. The CDR3 runs from the conserved cysteine through the conserved F or W. D genes are given only for firm matches. Clone size is stated in some rows and not others, as once, few, many or a class when expanded.

V gene: TRBV30; J gene: TRBJ2-7; clone size: NA; D gene: NA; CDR3 protein: CAWSVELTSAEQYF; CDR3 DNA: TGTGCCTGGAGTGTAGAGTTGACTAGTGCCGAGCAGTACTTC
V gene: TRBV5-6; J gene: TRBJ2-7; clone size: NA; D gene: NA; CDR3 protein: CASSLRDEQYF; CDR3 DNA: TGTGCCAGCAGCTTGAGGGACGAGCAGTACTTC
V gene: TRBV6-5; J gene: TRBJ1-1; clone size: NA; D gene: NA; CDR3 protein: CATHRGFRTEAFF; CDR3 DNA: TGTGCCACACATAGGGGGTTTAGGACTGAAGCTTTCTTT
V gene: TRBV7-2; J gene: TRBJ2-4; clone size: NA; D gene: TRBD1; CDR3 protein: CASSPGQGGNIQYF; CDR3 DNA: TGTGCCAGCAGCCCGGGACAGGGGGGAAACATTCAGTACTTC
V gene: TRBV7-2; J gene: TRBJ2-3; clone size: few; D gene: TRBD1; CDR3 protein: CASSSTLRDRTQYF; CDR3 DNA: TGTGCCAGCAGCTCAACCCTCCGGGACAGGACGCAGTATTTT
V gene: TRBV30; J gene: TRBJ2-3; clone size: NA; D gene: TRBD1; CDR3 protein: CAWKGQGPDTQYF; CDR3 DNA: TGTGCCTGGAAAGGACAGGGGCCAGATACGCAGTATTTT
V gene: TRBV7-2; J gene: TRBJ1-1; clone size: few; D gene: TRBD1; CDR3 protein: CASSSYPGQGVEAFF; CDR3 DNA: TGTGCCAGCAGCTCCTACCCGGGACAGGGGGTTGAAGCTTTCTTT
V gene: TRBV7-2; J gene: TRBJ2-7; clone size: NA; D gene: TRBD2; CDR3 protein: CASSPTSGPYEQYF; CDR3 DNA: TGTGCCAGCAGTCCAACTAGCGGGCCTTACGAGCAGTACTTC
V gene: TRBV6-6; J gene: TRBJ2-3; clone size: NA; D gene: TRBD2; CDR3 protein: CASRSSGGAITQYF; CDR3 DNA: TGTGCCAGCAGGAGTAGCGGGGGGGCAATTACGCAGTATTTT
V gene: TRBV19; J gene: TRBJ1-1; clone size: NA; D gene: NA; CDR3 protein: CASKDAVNTEAFF; CDR3 DNA: TGTGCCAGTAAAGACGCGGTGAACACTGAAGCTTTCTTT
V gene: TRBV10-3; J gene: TRBJ2-7; clone size: few; D gene: TRBD1; CDR3 protein: CAIRGTGDAYEQYF; CDR3 DNA: TGTGCCATCAGGGGGACAGGGGATGCCTACGAGCAGTACTTC
V gene: TRBV30; J gene: TRBJ1-1; clone size: few; D gene: NA; CDR3 protein: CAWERTASQNTEAFF; CDR3 DNA: TGTGCCTGGGAGCGAACGGCCAGCCAGAACACTGAAGCTTTCTTT
V gene: TRBV5-1; J gene: TRBJ1-1; clone size: NA; D gene: NA; CDR3 protein: CASSPRGQNTEAFF; CDR3 DNA: TGCGCCAGCAGCCCCCGGGGGCAGAACACTGAAGCTTTCTTT
V gene: TRBV7-9; J gene: TRBJ1-5; clone size: NA; D gene: TRBD1; CDR3 protein: CASTPVGTGDYQPQHF; CDR3 DNA: TGTGCCAGCACCCCGGTGGGGACAGGAGATTATCAGCCCCAGCATTTT
V gene: TRBV25-1; J gene: TRBJ1-1; clone size: NA; D gene: NA; CDR3 protein: CASSNAGQTNTEAFF; CDR3 DNA: TGTGCCAGCAGTAATGCGGGGCAGACTAACACTGAAGCTTTCTTT
V gene: TRBV5-1; J gene: TRBJ2-3; clone size: NA; D gene: NA; CDR3 protein: CASSSTASLSTDTQYF; CDR3 DNA: TGCGCCAGCAGCTCGACGGCCTCCCTTTCCACAGATACGCAGTATTTT
V gene: TRBV29-1; J gene: TRBJ2-3; clone size: few; D gene: NA; CDR3 protein: CSARGQRGPRLTQYF; CDR3 DNA: TGCAGCGCCAGGGGGCAGCGGGGGCCGAGGTTAACGCAGTATTTT
V gene: TRBV4-3; J gene: TRBJ2-3; clone size: NA; D gene: NA; CDR3 protein: CASSQRAGVTDTQYF; CDR3 DNA: TGCGCCAGCAGCCAAAGAGCCGGGGTTACGGATACGCAGTATTTT
V gene: TRBV29-1; J gene: TRBJ2-7; clone size: NA; D gene: TRBD1; CDR3 protein: CSVEVYRDRVYEQYF; CDR3 DNA: TGCAGCGTTGAAGTTTACCGGGACAGGGTCTACGAGCAGTACTTC
V gene: TRBV30; J gene: TRBJ1-2; clone size: NA; D gene: NA; CDR3 protein: CAWGGGYTF; CDR3 DNA: TGTGCCTGGGGAGGTGGCTACACCTTC
V gene: TRBV19; J gene: TRBJ1-5; clone size: NA; D gene: NA; CDR3 protein: CASSIGQKGQPQHF; CDR3 DNA: TGTGCCAGTAGTATCGGACAGAAGGGACAGCCCCAGCATTTT
V gene: TRBV6-5; J gene: TRBJ1-1; clone size: NA; D gene: NA; CDR3 protein: CASSYSKDRMNTEAFF; CDR3 DNA: TGTGCCAGCAGTTACTCGAAGGACAGAATGAACACTGAAGCTTTCTTT